This T cell receptor (beta chain) comes out of a study of CD8+CD57+ T cells in acquired aplastic anemia. The sequenced patients had an expansion of CD8+CD57+ cells seen by flow cytometry. Trimming removed 9 bases at V and 2 bases at J, with 11 bases between. This CDR3 has 12 residues. Per the germline V gene, CDR1 is ENHRY and CDR2 is SYGVKD. Both TCR beta VDJ combination and CDR3 sequence profiling were carried out. Genomic DNA was the template for this profiling. TCRdb fed the reads into MiXCR, producing one record per CDR3 protein. This sample has under 350,000 distinct CDR3 sequences; 56% occur once, and the top ten carry roughly 1.2%. This clonotype was detected a few times.

The gene calls are TRBV10-3 and TRBJ2-7; TRBD2 might be the D (6 bases). This clonotype was sampled from a human donor with aplastic anemia. The sample comprised sorted CD4+, CD8+, or CD8+CD57+ T cells (not recorded which) from PBMCs. The CDR3 loop reads CAIGGGPYEQYF. In nucleotides, the CDR3 is TGTGCCATTGGGGGAGGTCCCTACGAGCAGTACTTC.